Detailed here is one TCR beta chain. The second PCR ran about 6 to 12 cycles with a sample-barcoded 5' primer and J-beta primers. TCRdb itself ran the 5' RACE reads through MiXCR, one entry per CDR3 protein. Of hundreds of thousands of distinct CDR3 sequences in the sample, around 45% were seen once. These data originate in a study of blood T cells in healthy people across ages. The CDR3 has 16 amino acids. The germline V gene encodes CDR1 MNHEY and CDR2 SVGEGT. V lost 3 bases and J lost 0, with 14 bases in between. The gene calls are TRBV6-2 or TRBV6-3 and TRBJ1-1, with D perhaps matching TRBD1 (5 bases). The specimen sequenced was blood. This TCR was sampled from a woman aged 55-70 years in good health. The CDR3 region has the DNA TGTGCCAGCAGTTATCACCGACAGAGCTTGAACACTGAAGCTTTCTTT. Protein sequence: CASSYHRQSLNTEAFF.